This TCR beta chain was observed in a study of metastatic and nonmetastatic thyroid tumors (dated by TCRdb to 2019 to 2021). A note on the overall study: Repertoires from peripheral blood and from tumor or nodule tissue samples of malignant and benign thyroid patients were compared.

Receptor amplification or capture employed PCR. Data came from an Illumina HiSeq 4000. High-throughput sequencing was used to profile the TCR beta-chain CDR3 region of every patient. In the paper's pipeline: Drawing on CDR3 differences between clinicopathological groups, the researchers built a classifier meant to tell apart patients with distant-metastatic papillary thyroid cancer. To measure repertoire diversity the researchers used the Shannon index, while the Morisita-Horn index served to gauge how similar the tumor and blood repertoires were. TCRdb redid the processing of the public reads, applying fastp at Q25 and MiXCR, and retained in-frame beta chains. The V and J calls here are based on TCRdb, not the publication. This sample is represented by tens of thousands of clones; approximately 12% of them were singletons. Around 8.8% of the sample is held by the ten biggest clonotypes. This clone was seen repeatedly, ten times or more. There is no known antigen for this receptor. No much larger clone exists at a distance of one base, and base qualities are not known.

Before undergoing thyroid surgery, none of the patients had been given any kind of treatment. The study retrospectively analysed patient clinical samples collected from about 2011 to 2018 using T-cell receptor beta sequencing. The investigation overall reported the following: TCR beta diversity was reported as significantly higher in malignant tumors than in benign nodules, in both blood and tumor samples.

From a lookup of the germline V gene, CDR1 and CDR2 are SGHTS and YDEGEE. V lost 7 bases and J lost 9 bases; the stretch between them is 23 bases long. Counted from cysteine to phenylalanine, this CDR3 has 15 amino acids. Only the CDR3 DNA is retained, 45 bases long and in frame from the first base. The sequencing input was tumor tissue. The TCR was taken from a female donor with papillary thyroid cancer or a benign thyroid nodule (not recorded which). Some clones in this sample may be carry-over from other donors' samples. The V gene is TRBV5-8 and the J gene is TRBJ2-1, and the D gene may be TRBD2, 7 bases matching. The nucleotide sequence is given as TGTGCCAGCGTCCCGGGCCCCCACAGGGAGGGTGAGCAGTTCTTC. This gives the protein CASVPGPHREGEQFF.